Below are 6 T cell receptor beta chains sequenced from a single sample in a study of spatial heterogeneity in lung cancer. Time point denoted: sample taken at primary tumor resection. Frozen PBMC, nontumor lung or tumor provided whole RNA, which was sequenced unsorted. TCRdb called the 5' RACE reads again in MiXCR, with one record for every CDR3 protein. The sample contains roughly 25,000 distinct CDR3 sequences, roughly 4.5% of which appear only once. The sequences come from PBMCs, collected at surgery. These receptors all come from a male donor with early-stage non-small cell lung cancer.

This clonotype has at least ten counts. The gene calls are TRBV5-4 and TRBJ2-4; perhaps TRBD1 as D (6 bases). Per germline, CDR1 SGHNT and CDR2 YYREEE (reference sequence). V lost 1 base and J 2 bases, leaving 7 bases between the germline ends. CDR3 length: 14 residues. CDR3 bases: TGTGCCAGCAGCTTGACAGGGTCCAAAAACATTCAGTACTTC. Translation: CASSLTGSKNIQYF.

This clonotype came up many times. The chain couples TRBV27 to TRBJ2-3; no clear D. Trimming stripped 7 bases from V and 3 bases from J, with 14 bases between. The CDR3 is 14 amino acids. Per the germline V gene, CDR1 is MNHEY and CDR2 is SMNVEV (reference sequence). CDR3 nucleotide sequence: TGTGCCAGCACCTCCGTAGGGAAGACAGATACGCAGTATTTT. Its protein product is CASTSVGKTDTQYF.

This clonotype appeared many times. This rearrangement joins TRBV9 to TRBJ1-3; TRBD1 matches 9 bases. Germline CDR1 SGDLS, CDR2 YYNGEE. V lost 3 bases, J lost 0 bases, and 10 bases stayed unmatched. The CDR3 totals 18 residues. The CDR3 DNA reads as TGTGCCAGCAGCGGGAACGGACAGGGGTCGAGCTCTGGAAACACCATATATTTT. It codes for CASSGNGQGSSSGNTIYF.

This clonotype was detected ten times or more. The chain recombines TRBV12-3 or TRBV12-4 with TRBJ2-2; 10 bases match TRBD2. The CDR3 spans 14 residues. Unmatched junction bases numbered 4, after V lost 8 bases and J lost 4 bases. CDR3 region: CASGSSGGTGELFF. CDR3 DNA: TGTGCCAGCGGATCTAGCGGGGGCACCGGGGAGCTGTTTTTT.

In its sample, this clonotype was seen many times. The chain links TRBV2 to TRBJ2-3; the match to TRBD2 covers 9 bases. Germline assignment: CDR1 SNHLY and CDR2 FYNNEI. CDR3 length: 14 amino acids. J gave up 4 bases and V 3 bases, and 2 bases lay outside the gene matches. CDR3 in amino acids: CASSDAGGADTQYF. CDR3 nucleotides: TGTGCCAGCAGTGATGCGGGAGGGGCAGATACGCAGTATTTT.

Many counts were recorded for this clonotype. This rearrangement joins TRBV9 to TRBJ2-6; D gene ambiguous. Germline-derived CDR1 and CDR2 are SGDLS and YYNGEE. The CDR3 covers 14 residues. With 7 bases removed from V and 2 bases from J, the gap between germline ends came to 10 bases. CDR3 in amino acids: CASRLGPGANVLTF. Here the CDR3 DNA reads TGTGCCAGCCGACTGGGCCCTGGGGCCAACGTCCTGACTTTC. Supplemented by reference TRBV9 and TRBJ2-6, the full variable domain reads DSGVTQTPKHLITATGQRVTLRCSPRSGDLSVYWYQQSLDQGLQFLIQYYNGEERAKGNILERFSAQQFPDLHSELNLSSLELGDSALYFCASRLGPGANVLTFGAGSRLTVL.